These T cell receptor beta chains were read from a single sample in a study of T cells expressing NK-cell markers. For each CDR3 protein, TCRdb gives one entry from its re-call of the 5' RACE reads, without DNA. This table holds 500,000 to 700,000 distinct CDR3 sequences. Material for sequencing was blood T cells: a sorted CD56 or NKG2C T cell subset, CD4+ or CD8+ T cells, or bulk PBMC T cells (not recorded which). The receptors were sampled from a man younger than 35 in good health. Both conserved end residues are part of each CDR3.

j_call: TRBJ2-7; v_call: TRBV10-3; cdr3_aa: CAISPRLAGEQYF
j_call: TRBJ1-1; v_call: TRBV11-2; cdr3_aa: CASSLVSLGQTEAFF
j_call: TRBJ2-6; v_call: TRBV5-1; cdr3_aa: CASSLAGGRGLGANVLTF
j_call: TRBJ2-1; v_call: TRBV5-1; cdr3_aa: CASSLGHLGGNEQFF
j_call: TRBJ2-3; v_call: TRBV11-2; cdr3_aa: CASSFPSQRTSGNPGTDTQYF
j_call: TRBJ1-2; v_call: TRBV29-1; cdr3_aa: CSAMGANGYTF
j_call: TRBJ1-4; v_call: TRBV5-1; cdr3_aa: CASSPQAQEGEKLFF
j_call: TRBJ1-2; v_call: TRBV2; cdr3_aa: CASSPPGTGVPYGYTF
j_call: TRBJ2-1; v_call: TRBV11-2; cdr3_aa: CASSRGPLNEQFF
j_call: TRBJ2-7; v_call: TRBV20-1; cdr3_aa: CSARDSRLANYEQYF